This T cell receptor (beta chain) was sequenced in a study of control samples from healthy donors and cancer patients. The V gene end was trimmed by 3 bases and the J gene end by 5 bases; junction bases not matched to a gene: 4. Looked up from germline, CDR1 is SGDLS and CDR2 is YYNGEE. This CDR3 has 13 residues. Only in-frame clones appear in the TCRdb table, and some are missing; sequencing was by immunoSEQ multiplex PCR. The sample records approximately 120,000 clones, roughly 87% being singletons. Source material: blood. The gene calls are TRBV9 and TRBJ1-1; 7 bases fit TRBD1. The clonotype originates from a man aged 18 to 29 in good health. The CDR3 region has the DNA TGTGCCAGCAGCGCAGGGGGGAGGACTGAAGCTTTCTTT. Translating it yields CASSAGGRTEAFF.